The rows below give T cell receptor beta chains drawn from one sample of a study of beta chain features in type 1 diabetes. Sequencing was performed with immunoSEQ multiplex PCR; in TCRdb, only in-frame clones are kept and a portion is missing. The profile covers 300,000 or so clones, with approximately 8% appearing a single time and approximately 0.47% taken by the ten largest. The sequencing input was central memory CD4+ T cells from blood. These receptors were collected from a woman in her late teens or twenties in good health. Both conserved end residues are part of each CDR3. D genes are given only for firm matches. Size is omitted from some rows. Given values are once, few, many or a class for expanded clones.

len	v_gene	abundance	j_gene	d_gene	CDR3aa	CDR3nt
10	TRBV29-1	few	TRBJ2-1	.	CSGGDNEQFF	TGCAGCGGGGGGGACAATGAGCAGTTCTTC
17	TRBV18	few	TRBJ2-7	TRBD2	CASSRSSVAGGPYEQYF	TGTGCCAGCTCACGTTCCTCGGTGGCGGGAGGTCCATACGAGCAGTACTTC
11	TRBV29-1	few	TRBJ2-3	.	CSVEWTDTQYF	TGCAGCGTTGAATGGACAGATACGCAGTATTTT
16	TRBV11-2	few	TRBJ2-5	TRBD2	CASRRLAGGPQETQYF	TGTGCCAGCAGGCGGCTAGCGGGAGGGCCCCAAGAGACCCAGTACTTC
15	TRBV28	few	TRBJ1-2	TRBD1	CASSSPDRVFYGYTF	TGTGCCAGCAGTAGTCCCGACAGGGTCTTCTATGGCTACACCTTC
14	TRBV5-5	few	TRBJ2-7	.	CASSFEHLGYEQYF	TGTGCCAGCAGCTTCGAGCATTTAGGGTACGAGCAGTACTTC
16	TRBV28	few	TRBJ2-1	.	CASSFFSGSEYNEQFF	TGTGCCAGCAGTTTCTTCTCGGGTTCGGAATACAATGAGCAGTTCTTC
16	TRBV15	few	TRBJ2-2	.	CATSRDLVTNTGELFF	TGTGCCACCAGCAGAGATCTTGTCACGAACACCGGGGAGCTGTTTTTT
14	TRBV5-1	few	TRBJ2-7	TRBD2	CASSLVSGVDGQYF	TGCGCCAGCAGCTTGGTGAGCGGGGTGGACGGGCAGTACTTC
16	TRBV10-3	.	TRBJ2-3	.	CAISSSRGEATDTQYF	TGTGCCATCAGCTCAAGTAGGGGGGAAGCCACAGATACGCAGTATTTT
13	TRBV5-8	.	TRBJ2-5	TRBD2	CASNLAGVETQYF	TGTGCCAGTAACCTAGCGGGAGTTGAGACCCAGTACTTC
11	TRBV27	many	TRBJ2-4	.	CASRAKNIQYF	TGTGCCAGCCGTGCCAAAAACATTCAGTACTTC
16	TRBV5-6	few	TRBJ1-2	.	CASSPPVRYSHRGYTF	TGTGCCAGCAGCCCCCCAGTCCGGTACAGCCACAGGGGCTACACCTTC
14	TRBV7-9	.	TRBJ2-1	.	CASSAAVGLNEQFF	TGTGCCAGCAGCGCCGCCGTGGGCCTGAATGAGCAGTTCTTC
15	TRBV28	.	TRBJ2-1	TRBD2	CASKLAGELYNEQFF	TGTGCCAGCAAACTAGCGGGAGAACTCTACAATGAGCAGTTCTTC
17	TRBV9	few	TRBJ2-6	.	CASSGRSWGAGANVLTF	TGTGCCAGCAGCGGACGATCTTGGGGCGCTGGGGCCAACGTCCTGACTTTC
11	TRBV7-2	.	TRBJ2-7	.	CASSSGLEQYF	TGTGCCAGCAGCTCGGGGCTCGAGCAGTACTTC
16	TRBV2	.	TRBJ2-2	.	CASSEYRGRSAGELFF	TGTGCCAGCAGTGAATATCGGGGGCGCAGCGCCGGGGAGCTGTTTTTT
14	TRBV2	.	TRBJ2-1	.	CASSPSYRTAEQFF	TGTGCCAGCAGCCCATCTTACCGGACCGCTGAGCAGTTCTTC
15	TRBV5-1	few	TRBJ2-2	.	CASSGGGWSTGELFF	TGCGCCAGCTCCGGAGGGGGTTGGAGCACCGGGGAGCTGTTTTTT
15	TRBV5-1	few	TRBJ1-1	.	CASSATLTGNTEAFF	TGCGCCAGCAGCGCTACCCTGACGGGGAACACTGAAGCTTTCTTT
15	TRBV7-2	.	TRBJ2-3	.	CASSLTSLRADTQYF	TGTGCCAGCAGCTTAACTAGCCTTCGCGCGGATACGCAGTATTTT
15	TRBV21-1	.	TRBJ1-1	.	CASSTLDRNNTEAFF	TGTGCCAGCAGCACCTTGGACAGAAACAACACTGAAGCTTTCTTT
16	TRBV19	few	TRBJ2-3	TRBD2	CASSISTSGHTDTQYF	TGTGCCAGTAGTATCTCGACTAGCGGCCACACAGATACGCAGTATTTT
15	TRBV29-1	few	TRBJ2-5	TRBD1	CSVSRPGQGQETQYF	TGCAGCGTTTCAAGACCCGGACAGGGCCAAGAGACCCAGTACTTC
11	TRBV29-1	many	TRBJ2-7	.	CSVTEAYEQYF	TGCAGCGTAACAGAGGCCTACGAGCAGTACTTC
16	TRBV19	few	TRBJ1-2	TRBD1	CASGDRERQGHYGYTF	TGTGCCAGTGGGGATCGAGAGCGACAGGGACACTATGGCTACACCTTC
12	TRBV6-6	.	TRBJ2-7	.	CASSYTAYEQYF	TGTGCCAGCAGTTACACGGCTTACGAGCAGTACTTC
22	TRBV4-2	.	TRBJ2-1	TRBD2	CASSHLIGAGELTISSYNEQFF	TGTGCCAGCAGCCACCTCATAGGGGCGGGAGAGCTCACAATAAGCTCCTACAATGAGCAGTTCTTC
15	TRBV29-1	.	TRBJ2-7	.	CSVEKGAGATYEQYF	TGCAGCGTTGAAAAGGGCGCAGGGGCCACCTACGAGCAGTACTTC
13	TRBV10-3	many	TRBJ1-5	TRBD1	CAISALQGQPQHF	TGTGCCATCAGTGCTCTACAGGGGCAGCCCCAGCATTTT
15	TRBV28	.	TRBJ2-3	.	CASRPWRAEQDTQYF	TGTGCCAGCAGGCCTTGGCGGGCGGAACAAGATACGCAGTATTTT
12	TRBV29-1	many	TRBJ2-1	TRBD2	CSVGLAGNEQFF	TGCAGCGTTGGACTAGCGGGAAATGAGCAGTTCTTC
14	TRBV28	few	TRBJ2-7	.	CASSQRGSQHEQYF	TGTGCCAGCAGCCAGAGGGGGTCTCAACACGAGCAGTACTTC
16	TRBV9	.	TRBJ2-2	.	CASSVGGRSNTGELFF	TGTGCCAGCAGCGTAGGAGGGCGGTCGAACACCGGGGAGCTGTTTTTT
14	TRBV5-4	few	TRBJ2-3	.	CASSPRDSADTQYF	TGTGCCAGCAGCCCTCGGGATAGCGCAGATACGCAGTATTTT
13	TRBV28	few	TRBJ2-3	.	CASRPSLRDTQYF	TGTGCCAGCAGACCATCCCTCCGGGATACGCAGTATTTT
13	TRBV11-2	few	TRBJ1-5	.	CASSLGLNQPQHF	TGTGCCAGCAGCTTAGGATTGAATCAGCCCCAGCATTTT
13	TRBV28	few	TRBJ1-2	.	CASRPDPNYGYTF	TGTGCCAGCAGACCGGACCCTAACTATGGCTACACCTTC
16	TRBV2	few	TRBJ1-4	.	CASSKTRPGGGEKLFF	TGTGCCAGCAGTAAAACTCGACCGGGCGGCGGGGAAAAACTGTTTTTT
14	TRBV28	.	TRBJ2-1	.	CASRSDRWWNEQFF	TGTGCCAGCAGGAGTGATAGGTGGTGGAATGAGCAGTTCTTC
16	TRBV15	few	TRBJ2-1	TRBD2	CATSILAGPSYNEQFF	TGTGCCACCAGCATACTAGCGGGACCCTCCTACAATGAGCAGTTCTTC